This entry is about one T cell receptor beta chain. Antigen: not known. A second PCR of roughly 7 to 11 cycles used a sample-barcoded 5' primer and a J-beta primer mix. One entry per CDR3 protein results from TCRdb running MiXCR on the 5' RACE reads. The data contain roughly 2 million distinct CDR3 sequences, 40% to 55% of them singletons. These data belong to a study of blood T cells in healthy people across ages. Study outcomes and limitations: Strongly correlated with naive T cell percentage was TCR beta diversity.

This TCR was recovered from a woman aged 40 to 55 in good health. The specimen was blood.

CDR3 loop: CATSETPGSSTDTQYF. The CDR3 coding sequence is TGTGCCACCAGTGAAACACCGGGGTCTAGCACAGATACGCAGTATTTT. The chain joins TRBV24-1 to TRBJ2-3, with D maybe TRBD2 (5 bases). V lost 4 bases to trimming and J lost 0 bases, with 13 bases between them. CDR1 is KGHDR, CDR2 SFDVKD, per germline. This CDR3 is 16 amino acids long.